A selection of T cell receptor beta chains follows, all from one sample in a study of molecular identifiers for immune sequencing clone quantification. TCRdb fed the PCR reads into MiXCR, producing one record per CDR3 protein. The sample holds about 54,000 distinct CDR3 sequences; approximately 25% are singletons and the top ten take around 2%. The specimen was naive CD8+ T cells from blood, with Jurkat cell RNA spiked in. The receptors shown here come from a human donor in good health. Some libraries in this study had Jurkat cell RNA spiked in. CDR3s include the opening cysteine and the closing phenylalanine or tryptophan.

V gene | CDR3 protein
TRBV7-2 | CASRTGEGGEQYF
TRBV15 | CATSRDKGPELQYF
TRBV4-1 | CASGQESLAGIYNEQFF
TRBV4-3 | CASSLWHRVPGELFF
TRBV6-2/TRBV6-3 | CASSLLKATEAFF
TRBV12-3/TRBV12-4 | CAGTGPISGMELAKNIQYF
TRBV20-1 | CSARDVDRGTYEQYF
TRBV19 | CASSNPTVWDTQYF
TRBV4-1 | CASSQEVIAGGPSSYEQYF
TRBV28 | CASTIRGTSGITQYF
TRBV7-9 | CARSRGGAESNTEAFF
TRBV13 | CASSSRDRVRVEYF
TRBV28 | CASSSDVPGQVLLNSMNTEAFF
TRBV27 | CASGKSTGPRKLFF
TRBV6-6 | CASSYSDGPPRDEQFF
TRBV7-8 | CASSLGEAGANTEAFF
TRBV27 | CASSSRRDTDTQYF
TRBV5-8 | CASSSGVRSYEQYF
TRBV11-2 | CASSAITQETQYF
TRBV3-1 | CASSLMKREWHEQYF
TRBV18 | CASSPPGVSTEAFF
TRBV20-1 | CSARGDLRDPTYNEQFF
TRBV7-2 | CASSLVAGTPTGELFF
TRBV4-3 | CASSQDSQGISYEQYF
TRBV29-1 | CSVDWTGYQAFF
TRBV30 | CAWSADRDSEAFF
TRBV24-1 | CATSDPGTARNTIYF
TRBV29-1 | CSVEGNPEPPSF
TRBV29-1 | CSVEGGPNYGYTF
TRBV12-5 | CASGFSGMGKTDTQYF
TRBV11-2 | CASSLDKDREITDTQYF
TRBV7-8 | CASSPAGPGAFF
TRBV30 | CAWSVVTDTQYF
TRBV6-5 | CASSRADTQYF
TRBV7-2 | CASSLTGGFQDTQYF
TRBV27 | CASSLSPATEAFF
TRBV3-1 | CASSPGLVFNEQYF
TRBV27 | CASSLVANTNYGYTF
TRBV27 | CASSFRQQETQYF
TRBV21-1 | CASSKQKQCTDTQYF
TRBV7-9 | CASGPPEGVTTKGYTF
TRBV5-6 | CASSAGTTGYEQYF
TRBV6-2/TRBV6-3 | CASSYDVDTQYF
TRBV7-9 | CASSFGGGSTDTQYF
TRBV11-2 | CASRGGTSGTDTQYF
TRBV9 | CASSVGGGIGEYEQFF